These T cell receptor beta chains were read from a single sample in a study of PD-1 blockade in classical Hodgkin lymphoma. TCRdb's copy holds only in-frame clones and misses some; the assay was immunoSEQ multiplex PCR. The data hold 20,000 to 25,000 clones, with about 95% observed a single time. Material: peripheral blood mononuclear cells (PBMCs). The receptors here all came from a human donor with classical Hodgkin lymphoma. The CDR3 runs from the conserved cysteine through the conserved F or W. Fields, in order: J gene, clone size, V gene, D gene, CDR3 protein, CDR3 DNA. A D gene is named only where the DNA matches it firmly. Clone size is shown for a subset of rows, as once, few, many or a class of expanded clone.

TRBJ1-6 | - | TRBV7-2 | TRBD1 | CASSLTGQGGSPLHF | TGTGCCAGCAGCCTCACTGGACAGGGGGGATCACCCCTCCACTTT
TRBJ1-2 | - | TRBV4-3 | - | CASSVSGGGYGYTF | TGCGCCAGCAGCGTCTCGGGGGGAGGCTATGGCTACACCTTC
TRBJ1-5 | - | TRBV27 | - | CASGSLDKSDQPQHF | TGTGCCAGCGGATCTTTGGATAAATCAGATCAGCCCCAGCATTTT
TRBJ2-7 | - | TRBV5-1 | TRBD1 | CASSLSEGAGYEQYF | TGCGCCAGCAGCTTGTCTGAGGGGGCTGGGTACGAGCAGTACTTC
TRBJ1-3 | - | TRBV2 | - | CASIQESSGNTIYF | TGTGCCAGCATACAGGAGAGCTCTGGAAACACCATATATTTT
TRBJ2-1 | - | TRBV19 | TRBD1 | CASSIMGQRNEQFF | TGTGCCAGTAGTATTATGGGACAGCGCAATGAGCAGTTCTTC
TRBJ2-7 | once | TRBV11-2 | TRBD2 | CASSLGGEYF | TGTGCCAGCAGCTTGGGGGGGGAGTACTTC
TRBJ2-3 | - | TRBV6-5 | - | CASSYSPGMTDTQYF | TGTGCCAGCAGTTACTCACCAGGGATGACAGATACGCAGTATTTT
TRBJ2-3 | - | TRBV7-2 | - | CASSFYSGTDTQYF | TGTGCCAGCAGCTTCTACTCGGGCACAGATACGCAGTATTTT
TRBJ1-2 | - | TRBV10-3 | - | CAISDTGDRMWGYTF | TGTGCCATCAGTGATACCGGGGACCGTATGTGGGGCTACACCTTC
TRBJ1-6 | - | TRBV19 | - | CASTGRGPVNSPLHF | TGTGCCAGTACGGGCAGGGGACCCGTTAATTCACCCCTCCACTTT
TRBJ1-5 | - | TRBV15 | - | CATSREISNQPQHF | TGTGCCACCAGCAGGGAAATTAGCAATCAGCCCCAGCATTTT
TRBJ2-3 | once | TRBV5-6 | TRBD2 | CASSLGPDELAGSTDTQYF | TGTGCCAGCAGCTTGGGACCGGATGAACTAGCGGGGAGCACAGATACGCAGTATTTT
TRBJ2-1 | - | TRBV4-3 | TRBD2 | CASSQDWASGGGNEQFF | TGCGCCAGCAGCCAAGATTGGGCTAGCGGGGGGGGGAATGAGCAGTTCTTC
TRBJ2-2 | - | TRBV7-3 | - | CASSYARGAGELFF | TGTGCCAGCAGCTACGCGCGGGGTGCCGGGGAGCTGTTTTTT
TRBJ2-3 | few | TRBV6-4 | TRBD1 | CASSESGQGDTDTQYF | TGTGCCAGCAGTGAAAGCGGTCAGGGGGACACAGATACGCAGTATTTT
TRBJ2-2 | - | TRBV25-1 | - | CASSESGDSGTGELFF | TGTGCCAGCAGTGAATCAGGGGACTCGGGCACCGGGGAGCTGTTTTTT
TRBJ2-5 | few | TRBV5-1 | - | CASSFSATEQETQYF | TGCGCCAGCAGCTTCTCGGCGACCGAACAAGAGACCCAGTACTTC
TRBJ2-3 | few | TRBV4-1 | TRBD2 | CASSQERGGPDTQYF | TGCGCCAGCAGCCAAGAGCGGGGGGGCCCAGATACGCAGTATTTT
TRBJ2-3 | - | TRBV10-3 | TRBD2 | CAISESGLAGGTDTQYF | TGTGCCATCAGTGAGTCGGGACTAGCGGGGGGGACAGATACGCAGTATTTT
TRBJ2-2 | - | TRBV10-1 | - | CASRGEANTGELFF | TGCGCCAGCAGGGGTGAAGCGAACACCGGGGAGCTGTTTTTT
TRBJ1-4 | - | TRBV28 | - | CASREGGTNEKLFF | TGTGCCAGCAGAGAGGGTGGTACTAATGAAAAACTGTTTTTT
TRBJ2-5 | - | TRBV28 | - | CASSLNAGPQETQYF | TGTGCCAGCAGCCTCAATGCCGGGCCCCAGGAGACCCAGTACTTC
TRBJ2-7 | - | TRBV19 | - | CASSIVISYEQYF | TGTGCCAGTAGTATTGTGATCTCCTACGAGCAGTACTTC
TRBJ1-5 | - | TRBV19 | - | CASNQVSNQPQHF | TGTGCCAGTAATCAGGTTAGCAATCAGCCCCAGCATTTT
TRBJ1-4 | - | TRBV19 | - | CASSIVDGLREKLFF | TGTGCCAGTAGTATAGTGGACGGCCTTCGGGAAAAACTGTTTTTT
TRBJ2-3 | - | TRBV12-5 | - | CASGPHLMGSITDTQYF | TGTGCTAGTGGCCCACACTTGATGGGTTCTATCACAGATACGCAGTATTTT